The T cell receptor beta chain described here comes from a study of blood T cells in healthy people across ages. Alongside a J-beta primer mix, a sample-barcoded 5' primer served in a second PCR lasting roughly 7 to 11 cycles. TCRdb ran MiXCR on the 5' RACE reads and lists one entry per CDR3 protein. The sample consists of more than 900,000 distinct CDR3 sequences, 25% of them appearing once. Study-level results: Among long-lived donors, naive CD4+ cells were more numerous and diversity higher than in aged donors.

Only a few counts were recorded for this clonotype. The antigen is unknown. The CDR3 sequence is 15 residues long. Trimming pared 1 base from V and 8 bases from J, leaving 15 bases between. Each of the donors had approximately 10 milliliters of peripheral blood drawn into EDTA-treated Vacutainer tubes. These data are also associated with another study on T cells of mothers and their children. This second study notes: Amplification in the second PCR used the M1S primer, which added sample barcodes and 2-4 random nucleotides. Related mother-child pairs shared slightly more overlap than unrelated pairs, but the difference was non-significant.

Sequenced: blood. The chain recombines TRBV12-3 or TRBV12-4 with TRBJ2-1; no clear D gene. The source of this sequence is a girl aged 2-10 years in good health. The CDR3, as DNA: TGTGCCAGCAGTTTAGTCGACCTAACGGACCATGAGCAGTTCTTC. Translation gives CASSLVDLTDHEQFF.